A selection of T cell receptor beta chains follows, all from one sample in a study of shared clonotypes between healthy human individuals. The method was immunoSEQ multiplex PCR; TCRdb's version includes in-frame clones alone and lacks a portion of them. The sample contains 600,000 to 800,000 clones, around 70% of which appear only once. The sample taken for sequencing was memory CD4+ T cells sorted from blood. The receptors shown here come from a woman aged 25-40 years in good health. Each CDR3 is given with its conserved first and last residue.

cdr3_aa j_call v_call
CSWTADGNTIYF TRBJ1-3 TRBV29-1
CASSQDRISGNDEQYF TRBJ2-7 TRBV4-1
CAAQRKNTGELFF TRBJ2-2 TRBV7-9
CASSLRGYGYTF TRBJ1-2 TRBV5-5
CASRQGGSEKLFF TRBJ1-4 TRBV27
CASSSGTGMNTEAFF TRBJ1-1 TRBV11-3
CATSRTTTSGSGNEQFF TRBJ2-1 TRBV15
CSAPTGVEQFF TRBJ2-1 TRBV20-1
CASSLGAGGPYEQYF TRBJ2-7 TRBV7-2
CAWTQSFGEKLFF TRBJ1-4 TRBV30
CASSRVDSPNTEAFF TRBJ1-1 TRBV4-2
CASSFRSEKLFF TRBJ1-4 TRBV28
CASMIRAGGAEAFF TRBJ1-1 TRBV5-1
CASSVVTGGAGEAFF TRBJ1-1 TRBV5-1
CASTLSGDRQNTGELFF TRBJ2-2 TRBV5-1
CASSPAGSRRNEQYF TRBJ2-7 TRBV28
CASSLVGQGYGYTF TRBJ1-2 TRBV5-1
CASSLAPQEGNYGYTF TRBJ1-2 TRBV5-1
CASTPMGGSGTDTQYF TRBJ2-3 TRBV5-1
CASTGGGPNRNEQFF TRBJ2-1 TRBV27
CASSLRWDSYNEQFF TRBJ2-1 TRBV27
CASSIRGRYNSPLHF TRBJ1-6 TRBV28
CASRVAGTSSYEQYF TRBJ2-7 TRBV5-1
CASSDTGTSGEQFF TRBJ2-1 TRBV7-9
CASSLRQGSTDTQYF TRBJ2-3 TRBV19
CASSRRQVSTEAFF TRBJ1-1 TRBV7-2
CASSQVLSSVETDTQYF TRBJ2-3 TRBV4-1
CASSLVPGTSYNEQFF TRBJ2-1 TRBV5-1
CASSPPGQSFSGANVLTF TRBJ2-6 TRBV5-6
CASSPRWAGTGNYEQYF TRBJ2-7 TRBV18
CASSPLDREETQYF TRBJ2-5 TRBV5-5